Below are 18 T cell receptor beta chains sequenced from a single sample in a study of vaccination and CD4 T cells after COVID-19. Sequenced with the Oncomine TCR Beta short-read assay was DNA taken from cultured CD4+ T cells. TCRdb re-analysed the PCR reads in MiXCR, keeping a single row per CDR3 protein. Of around 15,000 distinct CDR3 sequences detected, less than 60% appear once; the ten largest clones hold less than 20%. Time point described: late sampling 161 to 241 days after vaccination in three convalescent patients. Indicated treatment: approximately nine-day PBMC culture with coronavirus spike peptide pools or control peptides (ViraFEST assay). Their target antigens are unknown. The specimen was CD4+ T cells from blood, cultured in vitro, collected about 7 months after SARS-CoV-2 vaccination. Receptors were obtained from a human donor who had recovered from COVID-19.

This chain uses TRBV20-1 with TRBJ2-5, with 9 bases fitting TRBD1. CDR1 is DFQATT and CDR2 is SNEGSKA in the germline V gene (reference sequence). This CDR3 region has 16 residues. Trimming at V came to 6 bases and at J to 5 bases, leaving 16 bases not matched to a gene. CDR3 loop: CSAPLPPGQGYETQYF. The CDR3 bases are TGCAGTGCCCCCCTCCCTCCGGGACAGGGTTACGAGACCCAGTACTTC.

The J gene is TRBJ1-2, the V gene TRBV20-1; TRBD1 matches 7 bases. Trimming at V came to 5 bases and at J to 7 bases, leaving 7 bases not matched to a gene. This CDR3 is built from 12 residues. Germline values: CDR1 DFQATT, CDR2 SNEGSKA (reference sequence). The DNA for the CDR3 is TGCAGTGCTGGGGACAGCCTAATTGGCTACACCTTC. Its protein is CSAGDSLIGYTF.

This clonotype was found once. CDR3 nucleotide sequence: TGTGCCAGCAGCTTTACCCGGGACTACAATGAGCAGTTCTTC. Translated, it gives CASSFTRDYNEQFF. This sequence joins TRBV7-3 and TRBJ2-1; D is possibly TRBD2 (5 bases). The CDR3 has 14 amino acids. V was clipped by 3 bases and J by 3 bases, with 9 bases between them. Germline V gives CDR1 SGHTA, CDR2 FQGTGA.

The chain is built from TRBV29-1 and TRBJ2-3; 9 nucleotides match TRBD1. From germline, CDR1 is SQVTM and CDR2 ANQGSEA. The V gene end was trimmed by 5 bases and the J gene end by 1 base; junction bases not matched to a gene: 1. This CDR3 region has 13 residues. CDR3 loop: CSVRDRGTDTQYF. For the CDR3, the DNA is TGCAGCGTTAGGGACAGGGGCACAGATACGCAGTATTTT.

The chain's CDR3 is CASSGLAGFLNEQYF. The CDR3 nucleotides read TGTGCCAGCAGTGGGCTAGCGGGATTTCTTAACGAGCAGTACTTC. The V gene is TRBV6-1, the J gene TRBJ2-7, with 9 positions matching TRBD2. The CDR3 contains 15 residues. Germline-derived CDR1 and CDR2 are MNHNS and SASEGT. The J segment lost 5 bases and the V segment lost 4 bases, leaving 9 bases of the junction unmatched.

The chain has TRBV4-3 and TRBJ1-1; 11 bases agree with TRBD1. The V gene end was trimmed by 0 bases and the J gene end by 4 bases; junction bases not matched to a gene: 10. CDR1 and CDR2 from the germline V gene are LGHNA and YSLEER. There are 18 residues in the CDR3. The CDR3 sequence: CASSQDTGTGGWVTEAFF. CDR3 bases: TGCGCCAGCAGCCAAGACACCGGGACAGGGGGTTGGGTCACTGAAGCTTTCTTT.

The chain recombines TRBV15 with TRBJ2-1, with 7 bases fitting TRBD1. V trimming: 5 bases; J trimming: 10 bases; junction bases outside the gene matches: 11. Germline CDR1 reads LNHNV; CDR2 reads YYDKDF (reference sequence). The CDR3 extends over 14 amino acids. The chain's CDR3 is CATSLRGGGWEQFF. CDR3 in DNA: TGTGCCACCAGCCTCAGAGGGGGCGGGTGGGAGCAGTTCTTC.

This clonotype appeared a few times. This chain links TRBV20-1 with TRBJ1-5; 8 bases align to TRBD1. Losses at the gene ends were 5 bases for V and 3 bases for J; bases not matched to a gene: 3. This CDR3 contains 13 residues. Germline-derived CDR1 and CDR2 are DFQATT and SNEGSKA (reference sequence). The DNA for the CDR3 is TGCAGTGCTCGGACAGGGATCAATCAGCCCCAGCATTTT. This sequence encodes CSARTGINQPQHF.

In its sample, this clonotype was seen a few times. This rearrangement joins TRBV20-1 to TRBJ2-3, with 11 bases matching TRBD1. V shed 5 bases, J shed 6 bases, and the junction held 16 bases outside the gene matches. The length of the CDR3 is 17 residues. Per the germline V gene, CDR1 is DFQATT and CDR2 is SNEGSKA (reference sequence). Written as DNA, the CDR3 is TGCAGTGCTCCGCGGCCCCCGGGGACAGGGGGTGCGGATACGCAGTATTTT. Translating gives CSAPRPPGTGGADTQYF.

This clonotype was recorded a few times. The rearrangement links TRBV7-2 to TRBJ1-6; D is unresolved. From germline, CDR1 is SGHTA and CDR2 FQGNSA. The CDR3 runs to 14 residues. V lost 3 bases to trimming and J lost 8 bases, with 11 bases between them. In DNA, the CDR3 is TGTGCCAGCAGCTTGGTATGGCGGGATTCACCCCTCCACTTT. This sequence encodes CASSLVWRDSPLHF.

V gene TRBV5-1 combines with J gene TRBJ2-1; TRBD1 matches at 9 bases. The J segment lost 1 base and the V segment lost 1 base, leaving 6 bases of the junction unmatched. The CDR3 totals 17 residues. The germline V gene has CDR1 SGHRS and CDR2 YFSETQ. This CDR3 reads CASSLTNRGLSYNEQFF. The CDR3 nucleotides are TGCGCCAGCAGCTTGACCAACAGGGGGCTATCCTACAATGAGCAGTTCTTC. The complete variable domain, with remaining parts taken from reference TRBV5-1 and TRBJ2-1, reads KAGVTQTPRYLIKTRGQQVTLSCSPISGHRSVSWYQQTPGQGLQFLFEYFSETQRNKGNFPGRFSGRQFSNSRSEMNVSTLELGDSALYLCASSLTNRGLSYNEQFFGPGTRLTVL.

This clonotype was observed a handful of times. The rearrangement joins TRBV6-5 to TRBJ2-7; 8 bases are a match to TRBD1. CDR1 is MNHEY, CDR2 SVGAGI, per germline. This CDR3 region has 15 residues. Losses at the gene ends were 3 bases for V and 0 bases for J; bases not matched to a gene: 4. The CDR3 here is CASSYPDRGSYEQYF. The DNA for the CDR3 is TGTGCCAGCAGTTATCCTGACAGGGGCTCCTACGAGCAGTACTTC.

The chain uses TRBV20-1 and TRBJ2-3; D call uncertain. The germline V gene has CDR1 DFQATT and CDR2 SNEGSKA (reference sequence). Trimming pared 3 bases from V and 0 bases from J, leaving 10 bases between. The CDR3 loop spans 14 amino acids. CDR3 bases: TGCAGTGCTAGTCGACCCCTTAGCACAGATACGCAGTATTTT. Protein: CSASRPLSTDTQYF.

This rearrangement joins TRBV20-1 to TRBJ2-7, with TRBD2 matching 9 bases. The trim removed 6 bases at V and 5 bases at J, leaving 11 bases unmatched. Germline V gives CDR1 DFQATT, CDR2 SNEGSKA (reference sequence). The CDR3 is made up of 14 amino acids. This CDR3 is CSAFGGGAADEQYF. Here the CDR3 DNA reads TGCAGTGCCTTCGGCGGGGGGGCCGCGGACGAGCAGTACTTC.

This sequence joins TRBV20-1 and TRBJ2-3; 11 nucleotides match TRBD2. Germline assignment: CDR1 DFQATT and CDR2 SNEGSKA (reference sequence). The CDR3 is 14 amino acids. With 0 bases clipped from V and 4 bases from J, the junction kept 0 bases outside the gene matches. This CDR3 is CSARDSGRADTQYF. The CDR3 bases are TGCAGTGCTAGAGATAGCGGGAGGGCAGATACGCAGTATTTT.

This clonotype was seen only a few times. The chain recombines TRBV6-5 with TRBJ1-6; no definite D call. The CDR3 spans 14 residues. The ends were cut back, 1 base at V and 10 bases at J, with 11 bases in the middle. Germline loops: CDR1 MNHEY, CDR2 SVGAGI. The CDR3 here is CASSYYRERSPLHF. CDR3 DNA sequence: TGTGCCAGCAGTTACTACCGGGAAAGATCACCCCTCCACTTT.

This clonotype was detected only a few times. V is TRBV20-1 and J is TRBJ2-5, with 10 bases fitting TRBD2. CDR3 size: 14 residues. Germline CDR1 and CDR2: DFQATT and SNEGSKA (reference sequence). Germline trimming cut 6 bases from V and 5 bases from J; bases unmatched to any gene: 9. This CDR3 reads CSASLAGVRETQYF. In DNA form, the CDR3 reads TGCAGTGCCTCCCTAGCGGGAGTTAGGGAGACCCAGTACTTC.

The chain carries TRBV7-2 and TRBJ2-5, with a possible D match to TRBD1 (5 bases). The germline V and J ends were trimmed by 5 bases and 3 bases, with 16 bases remaining between them. CDR3 length equals 15 residues. The germline V gene encodes CDR1 SGHTA and CDR2 FQGNSA. CDR3 sequence reads: CASSNNRILEETQYF. The CDR3 region has the DNA TGTGCCAGCAGCAACAACAGGATCCTGGAAGAGACCCAGTACTTC.